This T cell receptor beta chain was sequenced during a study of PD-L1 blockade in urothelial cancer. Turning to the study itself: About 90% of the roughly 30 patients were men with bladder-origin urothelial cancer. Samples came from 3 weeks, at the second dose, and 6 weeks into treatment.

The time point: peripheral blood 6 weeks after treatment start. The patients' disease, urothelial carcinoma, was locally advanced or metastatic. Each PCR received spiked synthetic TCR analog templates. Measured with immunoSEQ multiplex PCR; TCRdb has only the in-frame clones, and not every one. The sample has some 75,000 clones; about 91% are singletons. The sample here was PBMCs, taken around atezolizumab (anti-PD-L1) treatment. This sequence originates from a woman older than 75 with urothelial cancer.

CDR3 sequence (DNA): TGCGCCAGCAGCGAAACAGGGGCTGGGGCCAACGTCCTGACTTTC. It translates to CASSETGAGANVLTF. This sequence joins TRBV5-1 and TRBJ2-6, with 7 bases identical to TRBD1. Trimming cost V 4 bases and J 2 bases; bases outside gene matches: 3. Germline CDR1 and CDR2: SGHRS and YFSETQ. The CDR3 runs to 15 residues.